The entry below describes one TCR beta chain. Its antigen is as yet unknown. The entry originates in a study of cytomegalovirus exposure and HLA in healthy donors. Overall study findings and caveats: Rare sequences made up most TCRs, while some public TCRs were found in many donors. The tendency of first-cohort TCR clusters to co-occur in the 95 to 150 validation repertoires was the finding of a later analysis. TCR beta chains numbering some 160 were designated cytomegalovirus-associated.

Method: immunoSEQ multiplex PCR; TCRdb's copy keeps in-frame clones and lacks some. The repertoire holds tens of thousands of clones, with approximately 94% as singletons. This CDR3 region has 13 residues. The germline V gene has CDR1 GTSNPN and CDR2 SVGIG (reference sequence). Trimming left V 1 base short and J 12 bases short, with 18 bases between. The chain joins TRBV30 to TRBJ1-2, with a possible D match to TRBD1 (5 bases). The sequenced sample was PBMCs. The source is a young woman in good health and CMV-seropositive. The CDR3 DNA reads TGTGCCTGGAGTGGGCAGGGAAATGATAAGAACACCTTC. Protein product: CAWSGQGNDKNTF.